This entry is about one T cell receptor beta chain. Generated by immunoSEQ multiplex PCR, the TCRdb table keeps only in-frame clones and is missing some. The data show around 65,000 clones, approximately 84% seen once. This entry is derived from a study of technical replicates of blood from a few donors. V was clipped by 5 bases and J by 0 bases, with 13 bases between them. Germline V CDR1 and CDR2: SEHNR, FQNEAQ (reference sequence). This CDR3 spans 16 amino acids. This chain connects TRBV7-9 to TRBJ1-4; perhaps TRBD1 as D (5 bases). The sequenced sample was PBMCs. The source is a human donor in good health. Some clones in this sample may be carry-over from other donors' samples. CDR3 nucleotides: TGTGCCAGCAGCCAAGGGACTCATGCAACTAATGAAAAACTGTTTTTT. The encoded protein is CASSQGTHATNEKLFF.